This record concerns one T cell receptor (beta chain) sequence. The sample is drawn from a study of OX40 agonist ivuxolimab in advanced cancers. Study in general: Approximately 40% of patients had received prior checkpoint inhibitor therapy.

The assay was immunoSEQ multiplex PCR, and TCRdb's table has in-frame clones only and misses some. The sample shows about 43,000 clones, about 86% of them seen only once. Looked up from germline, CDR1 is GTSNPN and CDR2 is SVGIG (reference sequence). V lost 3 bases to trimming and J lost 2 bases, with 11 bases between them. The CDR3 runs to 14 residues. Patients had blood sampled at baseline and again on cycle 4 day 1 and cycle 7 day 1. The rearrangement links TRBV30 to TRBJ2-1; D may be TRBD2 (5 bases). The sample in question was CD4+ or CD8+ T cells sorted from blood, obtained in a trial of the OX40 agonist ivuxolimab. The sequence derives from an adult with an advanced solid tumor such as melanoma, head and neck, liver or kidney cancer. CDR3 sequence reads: CAWSDRGTYNEQFF. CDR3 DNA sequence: TGTGCCTGGAGCGATAGAGGGACCTACAATGAGCAGTTCTTC.